This entry lists 10 T cell receptor beta chains sequenced from one sample in a study of blood T cell repertoires in COVID-19 (dated by TCRdb to the early 2020s). Libraries were made using the immunoSEQ multiplex PCR assay. This is the immuneACCESS table as TCRdb keeps it, with only in-frame sequences that have V and J called. A part of the clones is gone; compared with another copy, unresolved V genes explain less than half, and the rest is unexplained. The sample includes 80,000 to 95,000 clones, with roughly 84% observed a single time. In total, the top ten clones hold about 24% of the sample. Sequenced input: peripheral blood. These receptors were obtained from a woman older than 75 in a cohort sampled during active or convalescent COVID-19.

The chain employs TRBV3-1 (or the pseudogene TRBV3-2) and TRBJ2-1; D remains unclear. Trimming stripped 5 bases from V and 0 bases from J, with 17 bases between. This CDR3 has 17 residues. CDR1 and CDR2 (germline): LGHDT, YNNKEL (reference sequence). CDR3 sequence reads: CASSGLLGRSSYNEQFF. The CDR3 bases are TGTGCCAGCAGCGGGTTACTGGGTAGGAGCTCCTACAATGAGCAGTTCTTC.

The V and J genes are TRBV12-3 or TRBV12-4 and TRBJ2-2; D not resolved. V was pared by 3 bases and J by 6 bases, with 8 bases between. There are 13 residues in the CDR3. The CDR3: CASSFIRAGELFF. The DNA of the CDR3 is TGTGCCAGCAGTTTCATACGCGCCGGGGAGCTGTTTTTT.

V and J are TRBV10-3 and TRBJ1-3; D gene unclear. CDR1 and CDR2 (germline): ENHRY, SYGVKD. Deletions cut 4 bases from V and 0 bases from J, with 10 bases between. The CDR3 consists of 15 residues. CDR3 region: CAISVAVYSGNTIYF. Written as DNA, the CDR3 is TGTGCCATCAGTGTTGCAGTTTACTCTGGAAACACCATATATTTT.

The chain employs TRBV5-8 and TRBJ2-6; D call uncertain. Germline assignment: CDR1 SGHTS and CDR2 YDEGEE. The germline V and J ends were trimmed by 0 bases and 2 bases, with 9 bases remaining between them. This CDR3 contains 16 residues. The CDR3 coding sequence is TGTGCCAGCAGCTTGGCTTCCTCTGCTGGGGCCAACGTCCTGACTTTC. It translates to CASSLASSAGANVLTF.

The rearrangement uses TRBV27 and TRBJ1-2, with D unclear. Between the trimmed V and J ends, which lost 3 bases and 1 base, there was a span of 6 bases. Germline-derived CDR1 and CDR2 are MNHEY and SMNVEV (reference sequence). The CDR3 has 13 residues. The CDR3 DNA sequence: TGTGCCAGCAGTTTTCGGGGTAACTATGGCTACACCTTC. Its protein is CASSFRGNYGYTF.

V and J are TRBV4-2 and TRBJ2-5; 9 positions agree with TRBD1. Germline values: CDR1 LGHNA, CDR2 YNFKEQ. The CDR3 covers 16 residues. The V segment lost 1 base and the J segment 5 bases; nucleotides outside the gene matches: 8. The CDR3 is CASSQALGTGTETQYF. CDR3 nucleotides: TGTGCCAGCAGCCAAGCGTTGGGGACAGGGACGGAGACCCAGTACTTC.

This clone occurred a few times. The chain couples TRBV29-1 to TRBJ2-3, with D possibly matching TRBD1 (6 bases). Deletions cut 8 bases from V and 1 base from J, with 16 bases between. The CDR3 contains 14 residues. Germline-derived CDR1 and CDR2 are SQVTM and ANQGSEA. The CDR3 DNA follows: TGCAGCATTCGCCCAGGACAGCGCACAGATACGCAGTATTTT. This gives the protein CSIRPGQRTDTQYF.

The rearrangement uses TRBV18 and TRBJ2-1; the match to TRBD2 covers 8 bases. The V and J ends lost 1 base and 5 bases, in that order; junction bases with no gene match: 4. This CDR3 is 15 amino acids long. Germline lookup yields CDR1 KGHSH and CDR2 LQKENI. In DNA, the CDR3 is TGTGCCAGCTCACCACGGCTACTAGCGGACAATGAGCAGTTCTTC. Its translation: CASSPRLLADNEQFF. The whole variable domain, remainder taken from reference TRBV18 and TRBJ2-1, is NAGVMQNPRHLVRRRGQEARLRCSPMKGHSHVYWYRQLPEEGLKFMVYLQKENIIDESGMPKERFSAEFPKEGPSILRIQQVVRGDSAAYFCASSPRLLADNEQFFGPGTRLTVL.

This clone has a single count. V is TRBV4-1 and J is TRBJ1-2, with a possible D match to TRBD1 (6 bases). The CDR3 spans 15 residues. Trimming took off 0 bases at V and 5 bases at J, with 13 bases between the two ends. Germline-derived CDR1 and CDR2 are MGHRA and YSYEKL. The CDR3 loop is CASSQEGPGQYGYTF. The CDR3 DNA follows: TGCGCCAGCAGCCAAGAGGGACCCGGACAGTATGGCTACACCTTC.

This clone was detected once. V and J are TRBV18 and TRBJ1-2; 8 bases fit TRBD1. Germline V gene lookup returns CDR1 KGHSH and CDR2 LQKENI. V lost 6 bases and J lost 3; bases outside the gene matches: 6. The CDR3 has 14 amino acids. CDR3 region: CASSPIQGDYGYTF. The DNA for the CDR3 is TGTGCCAGCTCCCCTATACAGGGGGACTATGGCTACACCTTC.